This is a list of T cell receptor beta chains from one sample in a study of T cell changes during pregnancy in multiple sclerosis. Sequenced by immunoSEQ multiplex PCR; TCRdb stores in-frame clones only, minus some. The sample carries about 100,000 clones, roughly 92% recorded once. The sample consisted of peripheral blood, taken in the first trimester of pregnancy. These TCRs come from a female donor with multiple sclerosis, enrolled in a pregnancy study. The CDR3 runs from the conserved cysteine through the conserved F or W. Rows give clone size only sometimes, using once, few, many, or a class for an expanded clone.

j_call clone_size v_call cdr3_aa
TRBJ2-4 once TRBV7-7 CASSAIFGPGLAGVGNF
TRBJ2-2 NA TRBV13 CASSSQTSGTANTGELFF
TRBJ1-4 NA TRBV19 CASSKTGKRPFF
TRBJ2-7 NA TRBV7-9 CASSPGQGLSYEQYF
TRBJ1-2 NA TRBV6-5 CASSNLEYGYTF
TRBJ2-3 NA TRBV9 CASSVGGRATDTQYF
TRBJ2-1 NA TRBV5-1 CASSLGGLNYNEQFF
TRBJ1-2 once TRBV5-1 CASSFVYRDGYTF
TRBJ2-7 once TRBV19 CASSMVGQGREQYF
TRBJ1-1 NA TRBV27 CASSLTQGNTEAFF
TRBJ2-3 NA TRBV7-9 CASSPPQTSGADTQYF
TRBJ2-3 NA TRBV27 CASSFPNSHTQYF
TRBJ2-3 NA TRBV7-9 CASSSPGTGGADTQYF
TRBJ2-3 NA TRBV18 CASSPPRQTQSTDTQYF
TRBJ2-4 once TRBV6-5 CASSLTVTKNIQYF
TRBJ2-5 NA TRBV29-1 CSARQGAGETQYF
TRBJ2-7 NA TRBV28 CASSSGSFYEQYF
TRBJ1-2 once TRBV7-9 CASSLAGTDYGYTF
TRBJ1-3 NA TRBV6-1 CASWWANSGNTIYF
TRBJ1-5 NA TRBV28 CASSLYGQGYNQPQHF
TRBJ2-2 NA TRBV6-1 CASSEAPGVTGELFF
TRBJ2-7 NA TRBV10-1 CASRKSKAGVGTF